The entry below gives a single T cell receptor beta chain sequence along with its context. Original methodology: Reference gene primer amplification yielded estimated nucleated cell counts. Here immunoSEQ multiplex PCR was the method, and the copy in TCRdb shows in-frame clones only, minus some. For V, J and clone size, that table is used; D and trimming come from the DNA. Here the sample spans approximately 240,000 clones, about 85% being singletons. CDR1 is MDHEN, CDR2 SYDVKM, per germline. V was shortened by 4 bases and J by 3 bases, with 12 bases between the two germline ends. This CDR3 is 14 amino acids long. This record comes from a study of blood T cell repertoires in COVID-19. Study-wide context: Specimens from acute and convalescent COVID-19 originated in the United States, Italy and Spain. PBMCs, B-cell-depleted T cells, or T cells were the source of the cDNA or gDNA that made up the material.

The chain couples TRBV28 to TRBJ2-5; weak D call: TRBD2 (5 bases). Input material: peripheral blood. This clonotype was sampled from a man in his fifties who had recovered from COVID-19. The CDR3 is CASSYTDSEETQYF. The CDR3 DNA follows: TGTGCCAGCAGTTATACGGACTCTGAAGAGACCCAGTACTTC.